This T cell receptor beta chain was recorded in a study of identical twins. The CDR3 runs to 15 residues. CDR1 and CDR2 from the germline V gene are ENHRY and SYGVKD. Trimming pared 4 bases from V and 3 bases from J, leaving 12 bases between. In TCRdb, the 5' RACE reads were re-called with MiXCR into one record per CDR3 protein. The data contain just over 500,000 distinct CDR3 sequences, approximately 22% of them singletons. The same data also went into a second study, on T cells expressing NK-cell markers.

Material: CD4+ T cells sorted from blood. This sequence joins TRBV10-3 and TRBJ2-2; D not certain. This clonotype originated in a woman younger than 30 in good health. This chain's CDR3 is CAISGFGLDTGELFF. Here the CDR3 DNA reads TGTGCCATCAGTGGGTTTGGGCTCGACACCGGGGAGCTGTTTTTT.